This is a list of T cell receptor beta chains from one sample in a study of human T cells and chemical hapten exposure. TCRdb itself ran the RACE reads through MiXCR, one entry per CDR3 protein. The table records 39,000 or so distinct CDR3 sequences, more than 3% of them present only once. Sequenced material: whole blood, taken in connection with sensitization to the hapten diphenylcyclopropenone (DPC). All receptors come from a man aged 50-60 years with alopecia areata. Some clones in this sample may be carry-over from other donors' samples. The CDR3 runs from the conserved cysteine through the conserved F or W. Each record gives: D gene, V gene, J gene, clone size, CDR3 DNA, CDR3 protein. The D gene is left open where the match is weak. Size is stated for part of the rows, as once, few or many counts, or as a class when the clone is expanded.

>TRBD1|TRBV5-1|TRBJ1-2|many
TGCGCCAGCAGCCCTGGGGACAGGGGAGGCTATGGCTACACCTTC
CASSPGDRGGYGYTF
>-|TRBV6-1|TRBJ1-4|many
TGTGCCAGCAGTGTAGGCCTCCCTGGAAAACTGTTTTTT
CASSVGLPGKLFF
>-|TRBV28|TRBJ2-2|many
TGTGCCAGCAGTTTTCTATCAGGGGTAGAGACCGGGGAGCTGTTTTTT
CASSFLSGVETGELFF
>-|TRBV29-1|TRBJ1-2|many
TGCAGCCCAGGACGGGCGGAGTTCTATGGCTACACCTTC
CSPGRAEFYGYTF
>-|TRBV20-1|TRBJ1-6|many
TGCAGTGCTAGGTCCGGGACGGGAAATTCACCCCTCCACTTT
CSARSGTGNSPLHF
>-|TRBV4-2|TRBJ2-2|many
TGCGCCAGCAGCCAAGACTTAAAGGGAGTCCCCACCGGGGAGCTGTTTTTT
CASSQDLKGVPTGELFF
>-|TRBV10-3|TRBJ2-3|many
TGTGCCATCAGCCTTAGCGTGGGCACAGATACGCAGTATTTT
CAISLSVGTDTQYF
>-|TRBV7-2|TRBJ1-5|many
TGTGCCAGCAGCTTAGTGGCGGGGAGCAATCAGCCCCAGCATTTT
CASSLVAGSNQPQHF
>-|TRBV6-6|TRBJ2-1|-
TGTGCCAGCAGCCCAGGAGGACGGGGAGTCTACAATGAGCAGTTCTTC
CASSPGGRGVYNEQFF
>-|TRBV5-1|TRBJ2-2|many
TGCGCCAGCAGCGTGGACACCGGGGAGCTGTTTTTT
CASSVDTGELFF
>TRBD1|TRBV28|TRBJ1-5|many
TGTGCCAGCACCGAAACAGGGGGCGCGAATCAGCCCCAGCATTTT
CASTETGGANQPQHF
>TRBD1|TRBV7-2|TRBJ1-3|few
TGTGCCAGCAGCTCCCGGGACAGGGGGTTGGACACCATATATTTT
CASSSRDRGLDTIYF
>-|TRBV6-1|TRBJ2-7|many
TGTGCCAGCAGTGGCAATGACAGGCGGCTGGCCTACGAGCAGTACTTC
CASSGNDRRLAYEQYF
>-|TRBV11-2|TRBJ2-1|many
TGTGCCAGCGCCTCGGCAGAGTACAATGAGCAGTTCTTC
CASASAEYNEQFF
>-|TRBV29-1|TRBJ1-1|few
TGCAGCGTTGTGCCCCTCGTCACTGAAGCTTTCTTT
CSVVPLVTEAFF
>TRBD1|TRBV18|TRBJ2-2|many
TGTGCCAGCTCACGCGACAGGGTAGCCAACACCGGGGAGCTGTTTTTT
CASSRDRVANTGELFF
>-|TRBV11-3|TRBJ2-7|many
TGTGCCAGCAGCTGGCCCTACGAGCAGTACTTC
CASSWPYEQYF
>-|TRBV5-4|TRBJ2-3|many
TGTGCCAGCAGCCAGCAGGCCTCAGATACGCAGTATTTT
CASSQQASDTQYF
>TRBD1|TRBV20-1|TRBJ2-1|many
TGCAGTGCTGGACAGGGGATCGCCTACAATGAGCAGTTCTTC
CSAGQGIAYNEQFF
>TRBD2|TRBV7-8|TRBJ2-3|many
TGTGCCAGCAGCTTAGTAGTGTTGGCTAGCGGGAGTGCTTTCACAGATACGCAGTATTTT
CASSLVVLASGSAFTDTQYF
>-|TRBV10-3|TRBJ1-1|many
TGTGCCATCAGCGAATCTAAGACCGAAGCTTTCTTT
CAISESKTEAFF
>-|TRBV2|TRBJ1-1|many
TGTGCCAGCAGCGTGGGGGAGAACACTGAAGCTTTCTTT
CASSVGENTEAFF
>-|TRBV4-1|TRBJ2-1|many
TGCGCCAGCAGCCAAGGGGGGGGGGCTAGCGCTCGGGACAATGAGCAGTTCTTC
CASSQGGGASARDNEQFF
>TRBD1|TRBV20-1|TRBJ1-6|many
TGCAGTGCTAGACCCGGACAGGGCGGCTATAATTCACCCCTCCACTTT
CSARPGQGGYNSPLHF
>-|TRBV29-1|TRBJ2-2|-
TGCAGCGTGGGCCGGGGGTCCGTGTTCACCGGGGAGCTGTTTTTT
CSVGRGSVFTGELFF
>-|TRBV7-2|TRBJ2-1|many
TGTGCCAGCAGCCCCGTAACGCATGAGCAGTTCTTC
CASSPVTHEQFF
>TRBD2|TRBV20-1|TRBJ2-3|many
TGCAGTGCTAGAGCGGTGAGCGGGAGGACCCATAGCACAGATACGCAGTATTTT
CSARAVSGRTHSTDTQYF
>-|TRBV3-1|TRBJ1-3|many
TGTGCCAGCAGCCAAGAAGGCCACTCTGGAAACACCATATATTTT
CASSQEGHSGNTIYF
>-|TRBV20-1|TRBJ1-1|few
TGCAGTGCTAGAGATAGTGGGTCGACTGAAGCTTTCTTT
CSARDSGSTEAFF
>-|TRBV18|TRBJ2-1|many
TGTGCCAGCTCACCAGGGGCGGGGTCGGGCTCCTACAATGAGCAGTTCTTC
CASSPGAGSGSYNEQFF
>TRBD1|TRBV7-8|TRBJ2-3|few
TGTGCCAGCAGCCCTTTGGACAGGGAGAGCACAGATACGCAGTATTTT
CASSPLDRESTDTQYF
>-|TRBV28|TRBJ1-1|many
TGTGCCATCACTTTGAACAGGGTCACTGAAGCTTTCTTT
CAITLNRVTEAFF
>-|TRBV3-1|TRBJ2-3|medium-sized
TGTGCCAGCAGCCGAGGGGGCACAGATACGCAGTATTTT
CASSRGGTDTQYF
>-|TRBV10-2|TRBJ1-5|many
TGCGCCAGCAGCGCCATTTTTGGCAATCAGCCCCAGCATTTT
CASSAIFGNQPQHF
>TRBD1|TRBV5-4|TRBJ2-5|many
TGTGCCAGCAGCCCGACGACAGGGGGTTCGGAGACCCAGTACTTC
CASSPTTGGSETQYF
>-|TRBV19|TRBJ2-2|few
TGTGCCAGCCGAAATCACTACACCGGGGAGCTGTTTTTT
CASRNHYTGELFF
>-|TRBV4-2|TRBJ2-7|many
TGTGCCAGCAGCCAAGATTTGGTGGACAGCGGTCGGTCTAGCGACGAGCAGTACTTC
CASSQDLVDSGRSSDEQYF
>-|TRBV10-3|TRBJ2-3|many
TGTGCCATCAGGAGCCCGGCGACAGATACGCAGTATTTT
CAIRSPATDTQYF
>-|TRBV19|TRBJ2-3|many
TGTGCCAGTACCCCACTAGGAGGGGCAGATACGCAGTATTTT
CASTPLGGADTQYF
>TRBD2|TRBV18|TRBJ2-3|many
TGTGCCAGCTCACCACCGAGCCTAGCGGGAGCTGTCACAGATACGCAGTATTTT
CASSPPSLAGAVTDTQYF